One sample yielded the 16 T cell receptor beta chains listed below, sequenced in a study of kidney transplant recipient with SARS-CoV-2 infection (dated by TCRdb to the early 2020s). Sequencing relied on an Illumina MiSeq. In-frame beta chains were kept once TCRdb had trimmed the public reads at Q25 with fastp and called clones with MiXCR. Under each unique CDR3 protein, matching rows form one entry showing the most common genes and DNA. The sample has roughly 230,000 distinct CDR3 sequences on record, 29% of them singletons. The ten largest clones take up less than 8.5% of the sample. The label giving this sample's time point can be read as: pre-pandemic baseline sample and day 111 after first positive SARS-CoV-2 test. The sequences come from a blood sample, collected at baseline and around day 120 from a kidney transplant recipient. These receptors were obtained from a young adult male patient who had COVID-19 and was a kidney transplant recipient. Some T cells seen after a transplant may have their origin in the graft donor.

This clonotype was recorded many times. The gene calls are TRBV7-2 and TRBJ1-2, with D unclear. V lost 5 bases and J 4 bases, leaving 23 bases between the germline ends. Per germline, CDR1 SGHTA and CDR2 FQGNSA. CDR3 size: 17 residues. DNA for the CDR3: TGTGCCAGCAGCAGCTTGGGCAGAGACGGAAAGACCTATGGCTACACCTTC. Amino acid sequence: CASSSLGRDGKTYGYTF.

Comments on this clonotype: A much bigger clone sits one base away, suggesting this may be a read error. The chain has TRBV3-1 and TRBJ2-5, with D unresolved. The CDR3 extends over 17 amino acids. Germline CDR1 and CDR2: LGHDT and YNNKEL (reference sequence). The CDR3 DNA reads TGTGCCGGCAGCGCTCTTTTTCCCATTTCTTTCTCTGAGACCCAGTACTTC. Encoded protein: CAGSALFPISFSETQYF.

This clonotype occurred many times. The gene calls are TRBV27 and TRBJ1-6; 11 bases line up with TRBD1. CDR1 is MNHEY, CDR2 SMNVEV, per germline (reference sequence). V was pared by 7 bases and J by 7 bases, with 6 bases of the junction left unmatched. The CDR3 loop spans 15 amino acids. The CDR3 here is CASNPGDRGNSPLHF. The CDR3 DNA reads as TGTGCCAGCAATCCGGGGGACAGGGGGAATTCACCCCTCCACTTT.

This clonotype has ten or more counts. The chain couples TRBV27 to TRBJ2-2, with unresolved D. CDR1 is MNHEY and CDR2 is SMNVEV in the germline V gene (reference sequence). CDR3 length: 15 amino acids. Deletions cut 2 bases from V and 7 bases from J, with 14 bases between. The CDR3 is CASSLSLGLYGELFF. The CDR3 DNA reads TGTGCCAGCAGTTTAAGCTTGGGTCTGTACGGGGAGCTGTTTTTT.

In its sample, this clonotype was seen many times. J is TRBJ2-1 and V is TRBV2, with 11 bases aligning to TRBD2. J lost 8 bases, V lost 3 bases, and 3 bases had no gene match. Germline V gene lookup returns CDR1 SNHLY and CDR2 FYNNEI. The CDR3 is 14 amino acids. In DNA, the CDR3 is TGTGCCAGCAGTGAGACTAGCGGGAAATATGAGCAGTTCTTC. It specifies CASSETSGKYEQFF.

This clonotype came up many times. This rearrangement joins TRBV6-1 to TRBJ1-2, with D hard to call. The germline V gene encodes CDR1 MNHNS and CDR2 SASEGT. With 5 bases removed from V and 4 bases from J, the gap between germline ends came to 23 bases. The CDR3 runs to 17 residues. In nucleotides, the CDR3 is TGTGCCAGCAGTACTAAGGTCTCTATGCGAAAGACCTATGGCTACACCTTC. It codes for CASSTKVSMRKTYGYTF.

Of note for this clonotype: A far larger clone is off by one base, so a read error is likely. V gene TRBV25-1 combines with J gene TRBJ2-4; possible D gene TRBD2, 5 bases. The CDR3 consists of 14 residues. Germline values: CDR1 MGHDK, CDR2 SYGVNS. This CDR3 reads CASSEYSGVDERFF. In nucleotides, the CDR3 is TGTGCCAGCAGTGAATATTCTGGAGTTGATGAGCGGTTCTTC.

This clonotype was seen many times. The chain couples TRBV19 to TRBJ1-2, with a possible D match to TRBD1 (6 bases). The CDR3 has 17 residues. The germline CDR1 and CDR2 sequences are LNHDA and SQIVND (reference sequence). The ends were cut back, 4 bases at V and 4 bases at J, with 22 bases in the middle. The DNA for the CDR3 is TGTGCCAGTAGTAGTGAAGGGACAAATCGAAAGACCTATGGCTACACCTTC. Its protein is CASSSEGTNRKTYGYTF.

This clonotype was counted between two and nine times. The chain employs TRBV7-6 and TRBJ2-3, with TRBD2 identical over 8 bases. The J segment lost 0 bases and the V segment lost 5 bases, leaving 7 bases of the junction unmatched. Germline V gene sequence: CDR1 SGHVS, CDR2 FNYEAQ. CDR3 length: 16 amino acids. CDR3 amino acids: CASSLSAGESTDTQYF. In nucleotides, the CDR3 is TGTGCCAGCAGCCTATCAGCGGGAGAAAGCACAGATACGCAGTATTTT.

This chain joins TRBV11-2 and TRBJ2-5; TRBD2 matches at 8 bases. Germline loops: CDR1 SGHAT, CDR2 FQNNGV. Losses at the gene ends were 5 bases for V and 5 bases for J; bases not matched to a gene: 7. The CDR3 contains 14 residues. For the CDR3, the DNA is TGTGCCAGCAGCCTAAGGACTAGCCCTGAGACCCAGTACTTC. Translation: CASSLRTSPETQYF.

This clonotype appeared many times. The chain combines TRBV11-1 with TRBJ2-6; TRBD1 agrees at 11 bases. V was pared by 3 bases and J by 9 bases, with 13 bases of the junction left unmatched. The CDR3 contains 18 residues. CDR1 SGHAT and CDR2 FQDESV come from the germline V gene (reference sequence). The CDR3 reads CASSFPRTGGTEDNVLTF. The CDR3, as DNA: TGTGCCAGCAGCTTCCCGAGGACAGGGGGCACGGAGGACAACGTCCTGACTTTC.

Ten or more counts support this clonotype. The chain couples TRBV12-3 or TRBV12-4 to TRBJ1-2; D call uncertain. The germline V and J ends were trimmed by 5 bases and 4 bases, with 23 bases remaining between them. CDR3 length equals 17 residues. CDR3 loop: CASSGLTTAGKTYGYTF. As DNA, the CDR3 is TGTGCCAGCAGTGGGCTCACCACAGCAGGAAAGACCTATGGCTACACCTTC.

As for this clonotype: A much more abundant neighbour one base away suggests this may be a read error. Because it lacks the conserved phenylalanine or tryptophan at the end, this CDR3 is likely a read error. The V and J genes are TRBV10-1 and TRBJ2-7, with 12 nucleotides matching TRBD2. Germline V gene data show CDR1 as WNHNN and CDR2 as SYGVQD (reference sequence). V trimming: 5 bases; J trimming: 10 bases; junction bases outside the gene matches: 6. This CDR3 has 13 residues. The CDR3 loop is CASSSGLAGTQYL. For the CDR3, the DNA is TGCGCCAGCAGTTCCGGACTAGCGGGGACTCAGTACCTC.

This clonotype was recorded many times. The rearrangement joins TRBV6-6 to TRBJ1-5; D uncertain. Trimming removed 0 bases from V and 5 bases from J, with 5 bases in between. Germline values: CDR1 MNHNY, CDR2 SVGAGI (reference sequence). The CDR3 runs to 13 residues. CDR3 DNA sequence: TGTGCCAGCAGTTACTCGACGGATCAGCCCCAGCATTTT. Amino acid sequence: CASSYSTDQPQHF.

Turning to this clonotype: Given a much more abundant clone one base away, this may be a read error. The chain joins TRBV6-5 to TRBJ2-3; no reliable D call. V lost 5 bases and J 8 bases, leaving 17 bases between the germline ends. There are 14 residues in the CDR3. Looked up from germline, CDR1 is MNHEY and CDR2 is SVGAGI. CDR3 loop: CASSRVPQAGTQYF. In DNA form, the CDR3 reads TGTGCCAGCAGTCGTGTGCCTCAGGCAGGTACGCAGTATTTT.

V gene TRBV3-1 combines with J gene TRBJ2-5; D unclear. The CDR3 is 17 residues long. The germline gives CDR1 LGHDT, CDR2 YNNKEL (reference sequence). Between the trimmed V and J ends, which lost 6 bases and 5 bases, there was a span of 25 bases. The CDR3 DNA reads as TGTGCCAGCAGACGGCCTAGTCCCATTTCTTTCTCTGAGACCCAGTACTTC. This gives the protein CASRRPSPISFSETQYF.